Listed below are T cell receptor beta chains from one sample, sequenced in a study of shared clonotypes between healthy human individuals. Using immunoSEQ multiplex PCR, the repertoire was profiled, and TCRdb retains in-frame clones only, with some absent. This sample yields millions of clones, of which roughly 91% are seen a single time; about 1.5% belongs to the top ten. The sequenced sample was naive CD8+ T cells from PBMCs. The receptor source for this set is a man aged 18 to 29 in good health. Some clones in this sample may be carry-over from other donors' samples. Each CDR3 is given with its conserved first and last residue. D genes are given only for firm matches. The listing skips clone size in some rows; elsewhere it reads once, few, many or a size class.

d_call,j_call,v_call,clone_size,cdr3_aa,cdr3_nt
TRBD2,TRBJ2-1,TRBV19,.,CASSIDREGHYNEQFF,TGTGCCAGTAGTATCGATCGGGAGGGCCACTACAATGAGCAGTTCTTC
TRBD1,TRBJ2-7,TRBV7-9,.,CASSKGGTGAEQYF,TGTGCCAGCAGCAAGGGGGGGACAGGGGCGGAGCAGTACTTC
.,TRBJ2-5,TRBV29-1,.,CSVGGGSGLPEETQYF,TGCAGCGTTGGGGGGGGCTCTGGATTACCTGAGGAGACCCAGTACTTC
.,TRBJ2-7,TRBV7-9,.,CASSLGSGVGYEQYF,TGTGCCAGCAGCTTAGGGTCAGGGGTAGGCTACGAGCAGTACTTC
.,TRBJ2-6,TRBV28,.,CASSLTISGANVLTF,TGTGCCAGCAGTTTAACAATCTCTGGGGCCAACGTCCTGACTTTC
.,TRBJ2-7,TRBV4-1,.,CASSQDWSYLSYEQYF,TGCGCCAGCAGCCAAGATTGGTCATACCTCTCCTACGAGCAGTACTTC
TRBD1,TRBJ2-5,TRBV7-2,.,CASSSRQGLQTQYF,TGTGCCAGCAGCTCCCGACAGGGTCTTCAGACCCAGTACTTC
.,TRBJ1-5,TRBV28,.,CASSLTGDQPQHF,TGTGCCAGCAGTTTGACCGGAGATCAGCCCCAGCATTTT
TRBD1,TRBJ1-2,TRBV7-2,.,CASSAGQLLINYGYTF,TGTGCCAGCAGCGCGGGACAGCTTCTTATCAACTATGGCTACACCTTC
.,TRBJ1-1,TRBV7-9,.,CASSLVGLGLGTEAFF,TGTGCCAGCAGCTTAGTTGGTTTGGGTCTAGGAACTGAAGCTTTCTTT
.,TRBJ1-4,TRBV7-9,.,CASSLSREKLFF,TGTGCCAGCAGCTTGTCCCGTGAAAAACTGTTTTTT
.,TRBJ1-1,TRBV6-1,.,CASTGWNTEAFF,TGTGCCAGCACTGGGTGGAACACTGAAGCTTTCTTT
.,TRBJ1-1,TRBV27,.,CASSLTTGVTEAFF,TGTGCCAGCAGTCTCACAACGGGGGTCACTGAAGCTTTCTTT
.,TRBJ2-1,TRBV7-6,once,CASSLGHLAYNEQFF,TGTGCCAGCAGCTTAGGGCACCTAGCCTACAATGAGCAGTTCTTC
.,TRBJ1-5,TRBV4-1,.,CASSQDSGSNQPQHF,TGCGCCAGCAGCCAAGACTCGGGGAGCAATCAGCCCCAGCATTTT
.,TRBJ1-1,TRBV28,.,CASSLLVANTEAFF,TGTGCCAGCAGTTTACTGGTTGCGAACACTGAAGCTTTCTTT
TRBD2,TRBJ2-7,TRBV6-6,once,CASSFPIAGTAYEQYF,TGTGCCAGCAGTTTTCCTATAGCGGGAACAGCCTACGAGCAGTACTTC
.,TRBJ2-7,TRBV7-2,once,CASSLVWGQKVEQYF,TGTGCCAGCAGCTTAGTTTGGGGGCAGAAGGTCGAGCAGTACTTC
.,TRBJ1-3,TRBV29-1,.,CSARGEPDTTGGNTIYF,TGCAGCGCTAGGGGGGAACCCGACACCACGGGGGGAAACACCATATATTTT
.,TRBJ1-2,TRBV9,.,CASNPEVEGNGYTF,TGTGCCAGCAACCCAGAAGTAGAGGGGAACGGCTACACCTTC